This TCR beta chain was obtained from a study of T-cell reconstitution after alpha-beta-depleted transplantation in children. It was with unique molecular identifiers that the TCRbeta library was prepared. TCRdb redid the calling of the PCR reads with MiXCR, one entry per CDR3 protein. Of around 700,000 distinct CDR3 sequences listed, over 10% are singletons. Germline assignment: CDR1 DFQATT and CDR2 SNEGSKA (reference sequence). This CDR3 spans 19 amino acids. V gave up 3 bases and J gave up 8 bases; unmatched junction bases: 23. The rearrangement uses TRBV20-1 and TRBJ2-4; TRBD2 matches at 9 bases. This TCR derives from a girl aged 2-10 years with congenital amegakaryocytic thrombocytopenia, due to receive a stem cell transplant. The sample was PBMCs, taken before TCRalphabeta/CD19-depleted stem cell transplant. The CDR3, as DNA: TGCAGTGCTAGTTATTGGGGTCTCAGCGGGAGGACCCCTGGGGACATTCAGTACTTC. It yields the protein CSASYWGLSGRTPGDIQYF.